The 15 T cell receptor beta chains presented below share a single source sample, sequenced in a study of shared clonotypes between healthy human individuals. Sequencing was performed with immunoSEQ multiplex PCR; in TCRdb, only in-frame clones are kept and a portion is missing. The sample holds under 700,000 clones, approximately 96% seen once. Naive CD8 cells comprised CD45RO-negative, CCR7-positively selected cells, excluding terminally differentiated effector memory CD45RA+ cells. The sample was naive CD8+ T cells sorted from blood. These receptors all stem from a woman aged 25 to 39 in good health.

The table lists this clone with a count of one. The chain uses TRBV28 and TRBJ2-3, with 7 positions matching TRBD2. Germline V gene data show CDR1 as MDHEN and CDR2 as SYDVKM. V shed 3 bases and J 3 bases; nucleotides not matched to a gene: 9. The CDR3 length is 16 residues. The CDR3 bases are TGTGCCAGCAGTTTTCCACTGGGGGGAGGGACAGATACGCAGTATTTT. Translation gives CASSFPLGGGTDTQYF.

The CDR3 region is CASTDRNQPQHF. The CDR3, as DNA: TGTGCCAGCACCGACCGGAATCAGCCCCAGCATTTT. The chain combines TRBV6-1 with TRBJ1-5; no reliable D call. Germline V CDR1 and CDR2: MNHNS, SASEGT. The CDR3 has 12 residues. V dropped 7 bases and J dropped 4 bases, with 8 bases sitting between them.

V usage is TRBV30 and J usage is TRBJ1-1; 8 bases fit TRBD1. The germline gives CDR1 GTSNPN, CDR2 SVGIG (reference sequence). This CDR3 is 15 amino acids long. V dropped 3 bases and J dropped 2; count of bases not matched to a gene: 8. In DNA form, the CDR3 reads TGTGCCTGGAGGGAAGGGACAGGCATAAACACTGAAGCTTTCTTT. The encoded protein is CAWREGTGINTEAFF.

The chain's CDR3 is CASWPDSPYEQYF. CDR3 DNA sequence: TGTGCCAGCTGGCCGGACAGCCCCTACGAGCAGTACTTC. The gene calls are TRBV5-8 and TRBJ2-7; D is perhaps TRBD1 (6 bases). Germline CDR1 is SGHTS and CDR2 is YDEGEE. CDR3 length: 13 amino acids. Trimming removed 7 bases from V and 2 bases from J, with 13 bases in between.

The chain carries TRBV5-8 and TRBJ2-2; TRBD2 is a possible D gene (5 bases). From germline, CDR1 is SGHTS and CDR2 YDEGEE. The CDR3 has 19 residues. Trimming cost V 0 bases and J 1 base, with 19 bases left between them. CDR3 residues: CASSLAIRSRSGNTGELFF. As DNA, the CDR3 is TGTGCCAGCAGCTTGGCCATTAGGTCCCGAAGCGGGAACACCGGGGAGCTGTTTTTT.

This sequence joins TRBV9 and TRBJ1-1; TRBD1 aligns across 8 bases. Trimming at V came to 3 bases and at J to 0 bases, leaving 7 bases not matched to a gene. This CDR3 spans 16 amino acids. Germline assignment: CDR1 SGDLS and CDR2 YYNGEE. CDR3 sequence: CASSGRTGRMNTEAFF. CDR3 in DNA: TGTGCCAGCAGCGGTCGGACAGGGCGGATGAACACTGAAGCTTTCTTT. The whole variable domain, remainder taken from reference TRBV9 and TRBJ1-1, is DSGVTQTPKHLITATGQRVTLRCSPRSGDLSVYWYQQSLDQGLQFLIQYYNGEERAKGNILERFSAQQFPDLHSELNLSSLELGDSALYFCASSGRTGRMNTEAFFGQGTRLTVV.

The chain recombines TRBV7-2 with TRBJ2-7, with TRBD2 identical over 10 bases. In germline, CDR1 is SGHTA, CDR2 FQGNSA. The junction had 3 bases not matched to a gene; V was cut back by 1 base and J by 0 bases. The length of the CDR3 is 16 residues. The CDR3 DNA reads TGTGCCAGCAGCTTAGATAGCGGGAGGTCCTCCTACGAGCAGTACTTC. Its protein product is CASSLDSGRSSYEQYF.

The V gene is TRBV27, the J gene TRBJ2-1; 10 bases match TRBD2. Trimming cost V 3 bases and J 9 bases; bases outside gene matches: 8. Germline V gene lookup returns CDR1 MNHEY and CDR2 SMNVEV (reference sequence). The CDR3 length is 15 residues. The CDR3 nucleotides read TGTGCCAGCAGTTTCTCTAGCGGGAGCGCAGCTGAGCAGTTCTTC. It encodes CASSFSSGSAAEQFF.

About this clone: The same CDR3 also results from other DNA sequences found in this sample. V is TRBV28 and J is TRBJ2-7; D ambiguous. The CDR3 loop spans 11 amino acids. Germline V gene lookup returns CDR1 MDHEN and CDR2 SYDVKM. With 2 bases removed from V and 4 bases from J, the gap between germline ends came to 3 bases. Here the CDR3 reads CASSLGYEQYF. The CDR3 bases are TGTGCCAGCAGTTTAGGTTACGAGCAGTACTTC.

The gene calls are TRBV21-1 and TRBJ1-5; TRBD1 is taken as the D call from the table, unchecked against the DNA. TRBV21-1 is termed a pseudogene. The CDR3 is 17 residues long. CDR3 sequence: CASSKIQQGRHNQPQHF. The CDR3 bases are TGTGCCAGCAGCAAGATACAACAGGGGCGCCACAATCAGCCCCAGCATTTT.

The chain carries TRBV21-1 and TRBJ1-5; TRBD1, the D gene given by the table, was not confirmed from the DNA. TRBV21-1 counts as a pseudogene. The CDR3 covers 16 residues. CDR3 in DNA: TGTGCCAGCAGCAAAAGCATGACAGGCTGCAATCAGCCCCAGCATTTT. Translating gives CASSKSMTGCNQPQHF.

The chain is built from TRBV27 and TRBJ2-7; the D gene could be TRBD1 or TRBD2 (5 bases each). CDR1 is MNHEY, CDR2 SMNVEV, per germline (reference sequence). The V and J ends lost 6 bases and 4 bases respectively, with 22 bases between them. CDR3 length: 16 amino acids. The CDR3 sequence: CASSQPRDPTWYEQYF. As DNA, the CDR3 is TGTGCCAGCAGCCAGCCTCGGGACCCCACTTGGTACGAGCAGTACTTC.

This chain connects TRBV9 to TRBJ1-1; 8 nucleotides line up with TRBD1. The V gene's germline CDR1 is SGDLS and CDR2 YYNGEE. CDR3 length: 15 amino acids. The V segment lost 3 bases and the J segment 3 bases; nucleotides outside the gene matches: 7. DNA of the CDR3: TGTGCCAGCAGCGCTCGGACAGGGAAGGACACTGAAGCTTTCTTT. Residues: CASSARTGKDTEAFF.

The chain has TRBV9 and TRBJ1-6; TRBD1 is a possible D gene (5 bases). Trimming took off 3 bases at V and 9 bases at J, with 10 bases between the two ends. CDR3 size: 13 residues. CDR1 is SGDLS and CDR2 is YYNGEE in the germline V gene. CDR3 residues: CASSAGLGSPLHF. The CDR3 DNA sequence: TGTGCCAGCAGCGCAGGGTTGGGTTCACCCCTCCACTTT.

V usage is TRBV5-6 and J usage is TRBJ2-3, with a tentative D call TRBD2 (5 bases). V was clipped by 5 bases and J by 5 bases, with 9 bases between them. The CDR3 loop spans 12 amino acids. Germline loops: CDR1 SGHDT, CDR2 YYEEEE. The CDR3 DNA reads TGTGCCAGCAGACACGGGGTAGATACGCAGTATTTT. Its protein product is CASRHGVDTQYF.